Each of the 3 T cell receptor beta chains below was sequenced from the same sample in a study of glioma-infiltrating T cells (dated by TCRdb to about 2016). Sequencing relied on an Illumina MiSeq. TCR alpha and beta CDR3 regions were amplified with the iRepertoire nested amplicon-rescue multiplex PCR (arm-PCR) platform from RNA. TCRdb trimmed public reads at Q25 via fastp, called clones via MiXCR and kept in-frame beta chains. Merged by CDR3 protein, the rows form single entries marked with the most common genes and DNA. The sample table lists approximately 110,000 distinct CDR3 sequences, 20% to 25% of them with a count of one. Roughly 15% of the sample is held by the ten biggest clonotypes. The sample comprised glioma tissue, nonneoplastic brain tissue, or PBMCs (not recorded which). The receptors come from a human donor with low-grade glioma or glioblastoma, undergoing nonglioma brain surgery, or in good health (not recorded which).

This clonotype was seen repeatedly, ten times or more. The chain combines TRBV19 with TRBJ1-6; 7 bases align to TRBD1. CDR1 is LNHDA and CDR2 is SQIVND in the germline V gene (reference sequence). CDR3 length: 15 amino acids. V trimming: 3 bases; J trimming: 5 bases; junction bases outside the gene matches: 4. The CDR3 sequence is CASSITGQNNSPLHF. CDR3 in DNA: TGTGCCAGTAGTATCACGGGACAGAATAATTCACCCCTCCACTTT.

In regard to this clonotype: A much larger clone sits a single nucleotide away, making a read error possible. J is TRBJ2-1 and V is TRBV4-3; D perhaps matches TRBD2 (6 bases). The CDR3 totals 17 residues. Trimming removed 0 bases at V and 9 bases at J, with 21 bases between. Germline CDR1 reads LGHNA; CDR2 reads YSLEER. The CDR3 spells CASSQDRATGVYGEQFF. Here the CDR3 DNA reads TGCGCCAGCAGCCAAGATAGAGCAACGGGAGTATATGGTGAGCAGTTCTTC.

J is TRBJ2-5 and V is TRBV7-3; D possibly corresponds to TRBD2 (5 bases). Trimming took off 5 bases at V and 7 bases at J, with 11 bases between the two ends. Germline CDR1 is SGHTA and CDR2 is FQGTGA. The CDR3 is made up of 12 amino acids. The CDR3 region is CASSTLEGTQYF. In DNA form, the CDR3 reads TGTGCCAGCAGCACACTCGAGGGGACCCAGTACTTC.